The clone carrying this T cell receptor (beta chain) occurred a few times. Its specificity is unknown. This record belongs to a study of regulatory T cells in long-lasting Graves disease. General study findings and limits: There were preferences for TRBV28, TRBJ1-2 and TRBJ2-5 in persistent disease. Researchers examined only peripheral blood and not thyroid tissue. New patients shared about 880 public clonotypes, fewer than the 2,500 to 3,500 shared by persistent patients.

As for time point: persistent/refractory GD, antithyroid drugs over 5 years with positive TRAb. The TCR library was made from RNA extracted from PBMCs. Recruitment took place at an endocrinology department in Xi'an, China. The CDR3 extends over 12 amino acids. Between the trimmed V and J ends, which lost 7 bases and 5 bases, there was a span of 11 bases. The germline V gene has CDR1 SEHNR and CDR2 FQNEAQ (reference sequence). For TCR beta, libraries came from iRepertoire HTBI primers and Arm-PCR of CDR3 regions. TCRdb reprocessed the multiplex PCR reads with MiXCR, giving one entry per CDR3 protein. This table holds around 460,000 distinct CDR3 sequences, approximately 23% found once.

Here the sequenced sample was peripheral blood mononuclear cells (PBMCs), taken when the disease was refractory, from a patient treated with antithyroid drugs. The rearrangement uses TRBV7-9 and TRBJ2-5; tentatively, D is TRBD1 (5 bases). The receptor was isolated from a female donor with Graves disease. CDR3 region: CASTTPGETQYF. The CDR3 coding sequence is TGTGCCAGCACCACTCCAGGGGAGACCCAGTACTTC.